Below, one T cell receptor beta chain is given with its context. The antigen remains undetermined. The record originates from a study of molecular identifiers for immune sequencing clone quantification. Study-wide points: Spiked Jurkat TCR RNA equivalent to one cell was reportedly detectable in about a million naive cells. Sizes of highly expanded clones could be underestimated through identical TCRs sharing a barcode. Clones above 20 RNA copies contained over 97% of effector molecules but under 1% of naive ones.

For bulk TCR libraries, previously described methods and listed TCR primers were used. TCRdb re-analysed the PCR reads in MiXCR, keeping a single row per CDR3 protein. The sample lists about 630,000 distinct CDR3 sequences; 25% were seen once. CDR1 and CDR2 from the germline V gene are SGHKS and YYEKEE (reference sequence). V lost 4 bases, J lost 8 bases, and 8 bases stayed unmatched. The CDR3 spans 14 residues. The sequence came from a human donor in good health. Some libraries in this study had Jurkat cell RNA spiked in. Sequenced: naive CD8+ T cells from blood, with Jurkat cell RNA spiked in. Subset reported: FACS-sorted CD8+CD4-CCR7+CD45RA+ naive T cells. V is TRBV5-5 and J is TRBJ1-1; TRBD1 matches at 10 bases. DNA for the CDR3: TGTGCCAGCAGCATCGGGACAGGGGCGCCCGAAGCTTTCTTT. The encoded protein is CASSIGTGAPEAFF.